This T cell receptor (beta chain) was sequenced in a study of T cells after yellow fever vaccination. This clonotype has just a few counts. Germline loops: CDR1 KGHSH, CDR2 LQKENI. Between the trimmed V and J ends, which lost 2 bases and 3 bases, there was a span of 10 bases. The CDR3 has 14 residues. Template switching by 5'RACE produced TCR cDNA, adding a universal primer site and UMIs. TCRdb called the 5' RACE reads again in MiXCR, with one record for every CDR3 protein. Among about 340,000 distinct CDR3 sequences listed, roughly 8.7% were seen once. The TCR comes from a man aged 18 to 30 who received the YFV17D yellow fever vaccine. The sequencing used PBMCs, collected on the day of the first yellow fever vaccination. This sequence joins TRBV18 and TRBJ1-1, with no clear D. The CDR3 loop is CASSPSEWDTEAFF. The CDR3 coding sequence is TGTGCCAGCTCACCATCTGAATGGGACACTGAAGCTTTCTTT.